Shown below are 16 T cell receptor beta chains from a single sample sequenced in a study of blood T cell repertoires in COVID-19. Libraries were prepared by immunoSEQ multiplex PCR; TCRdb keeps only in-frame clonotypes and omits some of them. The sample has some 300,000 clones, 90% seen once. The sample comprised peripheral blood. Source of these receptors: a woman in her thirties or forties with COVID-19, enrolled during active disease.

The genes are TRBV30 and TRBJ1-2; no clear D. The CDR3 totals 15 residues. Germline assignment: CDR1 GTSNPN and CDR2 SVGIG (reference sequence). The V and J ends lost 4 bases and 5 bases respectively, with 20 bases between them. CDR3 sequence reads: CAWTPPAPHRYGYTF. DNA of the CDR3: TGTGCCTGGACTCCCCCCGCCCCTCATCGGTATGGCTACACCTTC.

The CDR3: CASSLFGRVESETQYF. The CDR3 DNA sequence: TGTGCCAGCAGCTTATTCGGCAGGGTGGAGAGTGAGACCCAGTACTTC. The chain links TRBV7-2 to TRBJ2-5, with D perhaps TRBD1 (5 bases). V was clipped by 2 bases and J by 5 bases, with 18 bases between them. Germline lookup yields CDR1 SGHTA and CDR2 FQGNSA. The CDR3 runs to 16 residues.

The genes are TRBV14 and TRBJ2-7; the D gene is possibly TRBD2 (5 bases). Trimming took 7 bases from V and 4 from J, leaving 17 bases between them. The CDR3 extends over 14 amino acids. The germline CDR1 and CDR2 sequences are SGHDN and FVKESK. The CDR3 DNA reads as TGTGCCAGCACCGGGGTGGACGCGAATTACGAGCAGTACTTC. It codes for CASTGVDANYEQYF.

The chain recombines TRBV7-9 with TRBJ1-2; D remains unclear. The V end lost 5 bases, the J end lost 4 bases, and 8 bases lay between the germline ends. Germline loops: CDR1 SEHNR, CDR2 FQNEAQ (reference sequence). The CDR3 consists of 12 residues. The CDR3 spells CASSVGSYGYTF. CDR3 DNA sequence: TGTGCCAGCAGCGTTGGGAGCTATGGCTACACCTTC.

The chain carries TRBV9 and TRBJ2-3; 7 bases align to TRBD2. V shed 0 bases and J 6 bases; nucleotides not matched to a gene: 7. The CDR3 is 15 residues long. Germline lookup yields CDR1 SGDLS and CDR2 YYNGEE. The CDR3 loop is CASSVAAGSGDTQYF. The CDR3 DNA reads as TGTGCCAGCAGCGTAGCAGCGGGGAGTGGGGATACGCAGTATTTT.

The chain links TRBV24-1 to TRBJ2-6; no firm D call. The V gene's germline CDR1 is KGHDR and CDR2 SFDVKD. The CDR3 extends over 16 amino acids. V gave up 1 base and J gave up 0 bases, with 6 bases separating them. The CDR3 DNA sequence: TGTGCCACCAGTGATTTATCGAGCTCTGGGGCCAACGTCCTGACTTTC. This sequence encodes CATSDLSSSGANVLTF.

CDR3 nucleotide sequence: TGTGCCAGCAGCTTACGGGGGACCCAAAATGAGCAGTTCTTC. Protein product: CASSLRGTQNEQFF. J is TRBJ2-1 and V is TRBV7-9; a possible D gene is TRBD2 (6 bases). The CDR3 runs to 14 residues. Germline CDR1 reads SEHNR; CDR2 reads FQNEAQ (reference sequence). V lost 2 bases, J lost 7 bases, and 12 bases lay in between.

V is TRBV15 and J is TRBJ2-3; 8 nucleotides match TRBD1. The CDR3 is 15 residues long. The germline V gene has CDR1 LNHNV and CDR2 YYDKDF (reference sequence). With V trimmed by 3 bases and J by 6 bases, 8 bases remained unmatched. CDR3 protein: CATSRSRGPTDTQYF. The CDR3 coding sequence is TGTGCCACCAGCAGGTCCAGGGGGCCAACCGATACGCAGTATTTT.

The chain carries TRBV6-2 or TRBV6-3 and TRBJ1-1, with 8 positions matching TRBD1. Trimming took 7 bases from V and 6 from J; bases not matched to a gene: 10. This CDR3 region has 14 residues. Germline assignment: CDR1 MNHEY and CDR2 SVGEGT. In DNA form, the CDR3 reads TGTGCCAGCAACCCGCCAGGGGGCTTCGCTGAAGCTTTCTTT. It yields the protein CASNPPGGFAEAFF.

This chain joins TRBV2 and TRBJ2-7; D possibly corresponds to TRBD1 (5 bases). CDR1 is SNHLY, CDR2 FYNNEI, per germline. Trimming stripped 9 bases from V and 3 bases from J, with 12 bases between. CDR3 length: 12 amino acids. The CDR3 nucleotides read TGTGCCAGTGCCAGGGAAAGCTACGAGCAGTACTTC. It specifies CASARESYEQYF.

The rearrangement uses TRBV5-1 and TRBJ2-7; D is possibly TRBD2 (5 bases). V lost 4 bases to trimming and J lost 5 bases, with 13 bases between them. The length of the CDR3 is 13 residues. Per germline, CDR1 SGHRS and CDR2 YFSETQ. The CDR3 reads CASSGEAGDEQYF. The CDR3 region has the DNA TGCGCCAGCAGCGGCGAGGCCGGGGACGAGCAGTACTTC.

This chain links TRBV5-1 with TRBJ2-7, with 7 bases lining up with TRBD2. The germline V gene has CDR1 SGHRS and CDR2 YFSETQ. Trimming at V came to 4 bases and at J to 3 bases, leaving 10 bases not matched to a gene. This CDR3 is 15 amino acids long. CDR3 residues: CASSPPGGAHYEQYF. The CDR3 DNA follows: TGCGCCAGCAGCCCCCCGGGGGGAGCCCACTACGAGCAGTACTTC.

The rearrangement uses TRBV5-1 and TRBJ2-2, with 14 bases lining up with TRBD2. The germline gives CDR1 SGHRS, CDR2 YFSETQ. The CDR3 sequence is 15 residues long. The V gene end was trimmed by 4 bases and the J gene end by 6 bases; junction bases not matched to a gene: 2. This chain's CDR3 is CASSPGLAGAGELFF. In DNA, the CDR3 is TGCGCCAGCAGCCCGGGACTAGCGGGAGCCGGGGAGCTGTTTTTT.

This chain uses TRBV5-4 with TRBJ2-2; 7 bases are shared with TRBD1. With V trimmed by 0 bases and J by 1 base, 3 bases remained unmatched. Germline V gene sequence: CDR1 SGHNT, CDR2 YYREEE (reference sequence). The CDR3 is 16 residues long. The CDR3 sequence: CASSLVQGVNTGELFF. CDR3 sequence (DNA): TGTGCCAGCAGCTTGGTCCAGGGGGTGAACACCGGGGAGCTGTTTTTT.

The V call is TRBV28, the J call TRBJ2-3; TRBD2 is a possible D gene (6 bases). Trimming removed 6 bases from V and 4 bases from J, with 11 bases in between. The CDR3 runs 13 residues. Germline V CDR1 and CDR2: MDHEN, SYDVKM. The CDR3 coding sequence is TGTGCCAGCAGGACGATAGCGGCAGATACGCAGTATTTT. Encoded protein: CASRTIAADTQYF.

The chain has TRBV19 and TRBJ1-6; D gene ambiguous. The germline CDR1 and CDR2 sequences are LNHDA and SQIVND (reference sequence). There are 15 residues in the CDR3. The V end lost 2 bases, the J end lost 7 bases, and 12 bases lay between the germline ends. This CDR3 is CASSIRIGRNSPLHF. CDR3 sequence (DNA): TGTGCCAGTAGTATAAGGATAGGGAGGAATTCACCCCTCCACTTT.